This T cell receptor (beta chain) is from a study of shared clonotypes between healthy human individuals. About this clone itself: Its cognate antigen is unknown.

The naive CD8 subset, CD45RO-negative cells positively selected for CCR7, excluded terminally differentiated effector memory CD45RA+ cells. Study-wide results and limits: Naive CD4 clonotypes overlapped across several donors at about 5.2%.

For every subset, genomic DNA was evenly distributed across several immunoSEQ plates. Each sorted subset replicate got 200 ng genomic DNA, 25,000 to 35,000 genomes. Sequenced by immunoSEQ multiplex PCR; TCRdb stores in-frame clones only, minus some. The data show approximately 2,200,000 clones, 93% seen once. Germline V gives CDR1 LNHDA, CDR2 SQIVND (reference sequence). The CDR3 loop spans 13 amino acids. Trimming left V 6 bases short and J 5 bases short, with 12 bases between. This clonotype was sampled from a man younger than 35 in good health. Some clones in this sample may be carry-over from other donors' samples. The J gene is TRBJ2-3, the V gene TRBV19, with D tentatively TRBD2 (5 bases). Sequenced material: naive CD8+ T cells from PBMCs. CDR3 bases: TGTGCCAGTAGGGACCGGGGAGAAGATACGCAGTATTTT. Translating it yields CASRDRGEDTQYF.